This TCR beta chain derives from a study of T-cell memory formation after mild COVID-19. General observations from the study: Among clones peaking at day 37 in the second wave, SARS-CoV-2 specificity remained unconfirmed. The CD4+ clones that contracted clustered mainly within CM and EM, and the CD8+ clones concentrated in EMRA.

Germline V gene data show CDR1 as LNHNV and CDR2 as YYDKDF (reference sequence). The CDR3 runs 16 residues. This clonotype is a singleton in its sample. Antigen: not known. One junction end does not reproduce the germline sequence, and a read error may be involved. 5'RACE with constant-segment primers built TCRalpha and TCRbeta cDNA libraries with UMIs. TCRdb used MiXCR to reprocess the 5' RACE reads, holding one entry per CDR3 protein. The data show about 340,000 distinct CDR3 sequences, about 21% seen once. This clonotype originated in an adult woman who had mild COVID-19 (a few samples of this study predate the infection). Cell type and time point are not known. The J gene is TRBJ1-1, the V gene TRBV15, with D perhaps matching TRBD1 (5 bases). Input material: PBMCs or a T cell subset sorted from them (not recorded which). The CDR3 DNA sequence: TGTGCCACCAGCAGGGAATCGGGGGGTTTGGGCACTGAAGCTTTATTT. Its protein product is CATSRESGGLGTEALF. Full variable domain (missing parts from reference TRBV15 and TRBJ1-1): DAMVIQNPRYQVTQFGKPVTLSCSQTLNHNVMYWYQQKSSQAPKLLFHYYDKDFNNEADTPDNFQSRRPNTSFCFLDIRSPGLGDTAMYLCATSRESGGLGTEALFGQGTRLTVV.